This T cell receptor beta chain stems from a study of blood T cell repertoires in COVID-19. Measured with immunoSEQ multiplex PCR; TCRdb has only the in-frame clones, and not every one. The sample yields under 300,000 clones, roughly nine tenths seen once. Trimming shortened V by 1 base and J by 5 bases, and 11 bases separated the two germline ends. In germline, CDR1 is SNHLY, CDR2 FYNNEI. The CDR3 runs 14 residues. The TCR was taken from a woman aged 40 to 50 who had recovered from COVID-19. The sample was PBMCs or T cells enriched from blood (not recorded which). The chain has TRBV2 and TRBJ1-2, with D unclear. CDR3: CASSEGRPTYGYTF. The CDR3 bases are TGTGCCAGCAGTGAAGGCAGGCCTACTTATGGCTACACCTTC. Supplemented by reference TRBV2 and TRBJ1-2, the full variable domain reads EPEVTQTPSHQVTQMGQEVILRCVPISNHLYFYWYRQILGQKVEFLVSFYNNEISEKSEIFDDQFSVERPDGSNFTLKIRSTKLEDSAMYFCASSEGRPTYGYTFGSGTRLTVV.